This passage covers 23 T cell receptor beta chains from one sample sequenced in a study of OX40 agonist ivuxolimab in advanced cancers. Some clones are missing from TCRdb's copy, which holds only in-frame ones; the method was immunoSEQ multiplex PCR. Here the sample spans 65,000 to 70,000 clones, 70% to 85% being singletons. The sequenced sample was CD4+ or CD8+ T cells sorted from blood, obtained in a trial of the OX40 agonist ivuxolimab. The receptors come from an adult with an advanced solid tumor such as melanoma, head and neck, liver or kidney cancer.

CDR3 sequence reads: CASGDSNSPLHF. The CDR3 DNA reads as TGTGCCAGTGGGGACAGTAATTCACCCCTCCACTTT. The chain combines TRBV19 with TRBJ1-6; 7 positions match TRBD1. CDR1 LNHDA and CDR2 SQIVND come from the germline V gene (reference sequence). CDR3 length: 12 amino acids. J was trimmed by 6 bases and V by 8 bases; bases with no gene match: 1.

The genes are TRBV19 and TRBJ2-5; possibly TRBD1 for D (6 bases). The J call may be mistaken, given a closer DNA end match to TRBJ2-7. The germline gives CDR1 LNHDA, CDR2 SQIVND (reference sequence). The CDR3 sequence is 15 residues long. CDR3 in amino acids: CASSIETGMRAEQYF. Written as DNA, the CDR3 is TGTGCCAGTAGTATTGAAACAGGGATGCGAGCCGAGCAGTACTTC.

V and J are TRBV9 and TRBJ2-3, with D unclear. Germline CDR1 is SGDLS and CDR2 is YYNGEE. The CDR3 length is 16 residues. Trimming pared 4 bases from V and 0 bases from J, leaving 15 bases between. In DNA, the CDR3 is TGTGCCAGCAGCCCCCGGTTCGGATCTAGCACAGATACGCAGTATTTT. This encodes CASSPRFGSSTDTQYF.

The chain employs TRBV7-2 and TRBJ1-2; D is perhaps TRBD1 (6 bases). From germline, CDR1 is SGHTA and CDR2 FQGNSA. CDR3 length equals 13 residues. V lost 5 bases and J lost 5, with 12 bases in between. Here the CDR3 DNA reads TGTGCCAGCAGCCCCGACAGGCGATATGGCTACACCTTC. Translation gives CASSPDRRYGYTF.

The chain recombines TRBV28 with TRBJ2-7; 9 bases fit TRBD2. CDR3 length equals 15 residues. After removal of 3 bases from V and 5 bases from J, the junction contained 8 bases not matched to a gene. Germline lookup yields CDR1 MDHEN and CDR2 SYDVKM. The CDR3 DNA is TGTGCCAGCAGTTTTTCGGTTAGCGGGAGCCACGAGCAGTACTTC. This encodes CASSFSVSGSHEQYF.

V is TRBV4-2 and J is TRBJ2-3, with 9 bases aligning to TRBD2. This CDR3 has 18 residues. Germline V CDR1 and CDR2: LGHNA, YNFKEQ. V was pared by 0 bases and J by 4 bases, with 11 bases of the junction left unmatched. As DNA, the CDR3 is TGTGCCAGCAGCCAAGAAGATCGGCGCGGGGGGGATGCAGATACGCAGTATTTT. Translation: CASSQEDRRGGDADTQYF.

J is TRBJ2-3 and V is TRBV30, with TRBD2 matching over 8 bases. CDR1 and CDR2 (germline): GTSNPN, SVGIG (reference sequence). The V and J ends lost 0 bases and 1 base, in that order; junction bases with no gene match: 3. This CDR3 contains 15 residues. The CDR3 protein is CAWSVAGGGTDTQYF. CDR3 sequence (DNA): TGTGCCTGGAGTGTGGCGGGAGGAGGCACAGATACGCAGTATTTT.

This rearrangement joins TRBV15 to TRBJ2-7; a possible D gene is TRBD2 (5 bases). The V end was cut by 0 bases, the J end by 6 bases, with 12 bases between. The CDR3 is 14 amino acids. Looked up from germline, CDR1 is LNHNV and CDR2 is YYDKDF (reference sequence). CDR3 region: CATSRENGGSEQYF. The CDR3 region has the DNA TGTGCCACCAGCAGAGAAAATGGAGGATCCGAGCAGTACTTC.

The chain is built from TRBV7-9 and TRBJ1-1, with 9 bases that match TRBD1. J lost 5 bases, V lost 6 bases, and 10 bases had no gene match. This CDR3 contains 15 residues. The V gene's germline CDR1 is SEHNR and CDR2 FQNEAQ (reference sequence). The CDR3 nucleotides read TGTGCCAGCAGGAAAACAGGGGGCTCGGGGACTGAAGCTTTCTTT. Its protein is CASRKTGGSGTEAFF.

The table lists this clone with a few counts. This chain links TRBV7-9 with TRBJ2-2; D uncertain. Trimming took off 0 bases at V and 7 bases at J, with 9 bases between the two ends. The CDR3 covers 14 residues. In germline, CDR1 is SEHNR, CDR2 FQNEAQ (reference sequence). CDR3 nucleotide sequence: TGTGCCAGCAGCTTAGCGCCTGGGATCGGGGAGCTGTTTTTT. Translation gives CASSLAPGIGELFF.

The chain is built from TRBV5-8 and TRBJ2-3, with D perhaps matching TRBD1 or TRBD2 (7 bases each). Germline V lookup: CDR1 SGHTS, CDR2 YDEGEE. V was cut by 3 bases and J by 0 bases, with 11 bases left in between. The CDR3 totals 15 residues. CDR3 region: CASSSGGQSTDTQYF. The DNA for the CDR3 is TGTGCCAGCAGCTCGGGGGGACAGAGCACAGATACGCAGTATTTT.

The rearrangement uses TRBV4-2 and TRBJ1-2, with D maybe TRBD1 (6 bases). CDR1 is LGHNA and CDR2 is YNFKEQ in the germline V gene. This CDR3 region has 16 residues. V was shortened by 0 bases and J by 4 bases, with 15 bases between the two germline ends. The CDR3 sequence: CASSQDSLGGGYGYTF. In DNA, the CDR3 is TGTGCCAGCAGCCAAGATAGCCTGGGGGGCGGCTATGGCTACACCTTC.

The count of this clone is one. The CDR3 region has the DNA TGCGCCAGCAGTGAGTCAGGGGGCGAGCAGTACGTC. Its protein is CASSESGGEQYV. This chain uses TRBV10-2 with TRBJ2-7; weak D call: TRBD1 (6 bases). Germline loops: CDR1 WSHSY, CDR2 SAAADI. CDR3 length equals 12 residues. Trimming removed 0 bases at V and 6 bases at J, with 6 bases between.

The V and J genes are TRBV18 and TRBJ2-7; maybe TRBD2 (5 bases). The CDR3 is made up of 13 amino acids. In germline, CDR1 is KGHSH, CDR2 LQKENI. Trimming removed 1 base from V and 4 bases from J, with 8 bases in between. DNA of the CDR3: TGTGCCAGCTCACCACTTAGGGAGTACGAGCAGTACTTC. This encodes CASSPLREYEQYF.

The chain joins TRBV5-1 to TRBJ2-5, with unresolved D. Germline V lookup: CDR1 SGHRS, CDR2 YFSETQ. The CDR3 is 15 amino acids. V lost 0 bases and J lost 5, with 14 bases in between. The CDR3 nucleotides are TGCGCCAGCAGCTTGGGACGCTCTCTCAGGGAGACCCAGTACTTC. It yields the protein CASSLGRSLRETQYF.

The chain carries TRBV5-4 and TRBJ2-7, with TRBD2 identical over 11 bases. CDR3 length: 15 residues. The V gene end was trimmed by 4 bases and the J gene end by 1 base; junction bases not matched to a gene: 4. CDR1 is SGHNT and CDR2 is YYREEE in the germline V gene (reference sequence). Written as DNA, the CDR3 is TGTGCCAGCAGCGCCGGGACTAGCGGTTCCTACGAGCAGTACTTC. Translation: CASSAGTSGSYEQYF. Supplemented by reference TRBV5-4 and TRBJ2-7, the full variable domain reads ETGVTQSPTHLIKTRGQQVTLRCSSQSGHNTVSWYQQALGQGPQFIFQYYREEENGRGNFPPRFSGLQFPNYSSELNVNALELDDSALYLCASSAGTSGSYEQYFGPGTRLTVT.

This clone appeared once. The chain carries TRBV19 and TRBJ1-5; D gene uncertain. V was clipped by 6 bases and J by 3 bases, with 12 bases between them. Germline V gene lookup returns CDR1 LNHDA and CDR2 SQIVND (reference sequence). The CDR3 has 14 residues. This CDR3 reads CASRISLDNQPQHF. The CDR3 DNA is TGTGCCAGTAGAATCAGTCTCGACAATCAGCCCCAGCATTTT.

The chain uses TRBV4-2 and TRBJ2-2; 8 bases line up with TRBD2. With V trimmed by 4 bases and J by 3 bases, 1 base remained unmatched. The CDR3 has 14 amino acids. Germline V lookup: CDR1 LGHNA, CDR2 YNFKEQ. For the CDR3, the DNA is TGTGCCAGCAGCCGGCGGGGGGACACCGGGGAGCTGTTTTTT. Amino acid sequence: CASSRRGDTGELFF.

This clone was found once. The rearrangement joins TRBV30 to TRBJ2-1, with D possibly TRBD2 on 5 matching bases. CDR1 is GTSNPN and CDR2 is SVGIG in the germline V gene (reference sequence). The CDR3 covers 13 residues. V shed 4 bases and J shed 8 bases, with 15 bases lying between them. In DNA, the CDR3 is TGTGCCTGGACGTCTCCCAGCGGCGATGAGCAGTTCTTC. It codes for CAWTSPSGDEQFF.

This rearrangement joins TRBV5-1 to TRBJ2-2; D is undetermined. Germline V gives CDR1 SGHRS, CDR2 YFSETQ. The V gene lost 3 bases and the J gene lost 3 bases, with 6 bases spanning the gap. The CDR3 sequence is 13 residues long. CDR3 region: CASSSDYTGELFF. The CDR3 DNA sequence: TGCGCCAGCAGCTCTGACTACACCGGGGAGCTGTTTTTT.

The chain has TRBV23-1 and TRBJ1-3; TRBD1 aligns across 9 bases. TRBV23-1 is placed among ORFs of uncertain function. This CDR3 has 20 residues. The junction had 16 bases not matched to a gene; V was cut back by 0 bases and J by 4 bases. The CDR3 DNA reads as TGCGCCAGCAGTCAATCCCGGCAGTGCACGGGACAGGGACTCGGAAACACCATATATTTT. This translates into CASSQSRQCTGQGLGNTIYF.

The V gene is TRBV7-3, the J gene TRBJ2-1, with D possibly matching TRBD2 (5 bases). The germline V gene encodes CDR1 SGHTA and CDR2 FQGTGA. V lost 5 bases and J lost 8, with 10 bases in between. The CDR3 totals 12 residues. As DNA, the CDR3 is TGTGCCAGCAGCCTAGCTAGCCATGAGCAGTTCTTC. The encoded protein is CASSLASHEQFF.

This sequence joins TRBV29-1 and TRBJ1-1, with D possibly matching TRBD1 (6 bases). Germline loops: CDR1 SQVTM, CDR2 ANQGSEA. The CDR3 is 12 amino acids. Trimming stripped 4 bases from V and 5 bases from J, with 11 bases between. The CDR3 region has the DNA TGCAGCGTTGCAGGGAGGGGGACTGAAGCTTTCTTT. Residues: CSVAGRGTEAFF.